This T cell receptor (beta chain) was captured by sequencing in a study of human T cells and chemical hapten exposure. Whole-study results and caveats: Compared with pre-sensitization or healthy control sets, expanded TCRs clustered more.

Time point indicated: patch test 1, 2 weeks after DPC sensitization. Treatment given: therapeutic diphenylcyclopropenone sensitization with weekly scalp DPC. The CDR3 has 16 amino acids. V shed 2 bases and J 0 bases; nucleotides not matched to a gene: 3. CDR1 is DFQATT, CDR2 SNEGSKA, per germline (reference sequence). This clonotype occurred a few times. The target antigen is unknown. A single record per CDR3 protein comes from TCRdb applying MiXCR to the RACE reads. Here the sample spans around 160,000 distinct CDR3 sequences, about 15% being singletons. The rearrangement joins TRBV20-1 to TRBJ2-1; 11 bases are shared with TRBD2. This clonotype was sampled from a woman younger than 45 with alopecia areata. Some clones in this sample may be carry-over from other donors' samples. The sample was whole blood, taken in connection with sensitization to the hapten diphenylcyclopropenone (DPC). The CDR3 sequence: CSARRSGRASYNEQFF. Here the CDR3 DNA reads TGCAGTGCTAGACGTAGCGGGAGGGCCTCCTACAATGAGCAGTTCTTC.